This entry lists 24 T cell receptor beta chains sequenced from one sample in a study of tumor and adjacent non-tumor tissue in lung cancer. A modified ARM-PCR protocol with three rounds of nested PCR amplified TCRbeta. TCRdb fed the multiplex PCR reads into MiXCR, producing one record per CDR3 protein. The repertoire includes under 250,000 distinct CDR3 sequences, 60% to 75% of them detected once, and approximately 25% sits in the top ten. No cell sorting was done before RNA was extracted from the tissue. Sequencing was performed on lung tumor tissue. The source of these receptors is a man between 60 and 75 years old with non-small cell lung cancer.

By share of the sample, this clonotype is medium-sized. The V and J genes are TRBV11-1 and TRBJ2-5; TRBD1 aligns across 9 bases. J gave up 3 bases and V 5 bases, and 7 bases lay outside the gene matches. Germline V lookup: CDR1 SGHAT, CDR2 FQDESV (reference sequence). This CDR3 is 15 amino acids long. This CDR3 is CASSPFDRGKETQYF. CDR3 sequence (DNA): TGTGCCAGCAGCCCCTTCGACAGGGGGAAAGAGACCCAGTACTTC.

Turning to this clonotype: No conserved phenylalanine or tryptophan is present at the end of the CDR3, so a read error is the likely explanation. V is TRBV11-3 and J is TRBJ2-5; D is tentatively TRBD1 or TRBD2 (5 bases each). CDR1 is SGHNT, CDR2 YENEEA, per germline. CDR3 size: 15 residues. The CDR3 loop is CASSLEYAGRDTQYI. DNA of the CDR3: TGTGCCAGCAGCCTAGAATATGCAGGGAGAGATACCCAGTACATC.

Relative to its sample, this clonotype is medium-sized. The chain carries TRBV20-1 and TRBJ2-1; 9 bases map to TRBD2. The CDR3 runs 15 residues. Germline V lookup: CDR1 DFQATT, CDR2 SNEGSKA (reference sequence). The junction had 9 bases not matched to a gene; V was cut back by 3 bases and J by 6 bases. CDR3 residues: CSASDRGGASNEQFF. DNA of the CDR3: TGCAGTGCTAGTGATCGCGGGGGGGCCTCCAATGAGCAGTTCTTC.

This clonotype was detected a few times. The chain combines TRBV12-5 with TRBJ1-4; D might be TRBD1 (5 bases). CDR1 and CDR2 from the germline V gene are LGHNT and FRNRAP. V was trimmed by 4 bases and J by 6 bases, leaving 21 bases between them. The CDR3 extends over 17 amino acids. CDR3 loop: CASGSRSGIGGDEKLFF. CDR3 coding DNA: TGTGCTAGTGGTTCAAGATCAGGGATCGGAGGCGATGAAAAACTGTTTTTT.

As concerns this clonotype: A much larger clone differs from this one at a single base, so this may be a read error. In DNA form, the CDR3 reads TGTGCCAGCAGCCAACAGGGAAATCAGCCCCACCATTTT. This codes for CASSQQGNQPHHF. The chain is built from TRBV11-2 and TRBJ1-5, with D tentatively TRBD1 (6 bases). Germline V CDR1 and CDR2: SGHAT, FQNNGV. The CDR3 has 13 amino acids.

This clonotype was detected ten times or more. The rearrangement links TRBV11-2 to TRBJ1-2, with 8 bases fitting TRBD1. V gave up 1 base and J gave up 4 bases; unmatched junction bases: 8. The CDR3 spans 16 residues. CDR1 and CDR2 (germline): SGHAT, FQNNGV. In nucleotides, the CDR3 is TGTGCCAGCAGCTTAGTCCCTCAGGGGGCAGGCTATGGCTACACCTTC. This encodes CASSLVPQGAGYGYTF.

CDR3 protein: CASNIRGNGYTF. For the CDR3, the DNA is TGTGCCAGTAATATTCGAGGGAATGGCTACACCTTC. V and J are TRBV19 and TRBJ1-2; D ambiguous. The CDR3 extends over 12 amino acids. V was clipped by 7 bases and J by 6 bases, with 12 bases between them. Germline-derived CDR1 and CDR2 are LNHDA and SQIVND (reference sequence).

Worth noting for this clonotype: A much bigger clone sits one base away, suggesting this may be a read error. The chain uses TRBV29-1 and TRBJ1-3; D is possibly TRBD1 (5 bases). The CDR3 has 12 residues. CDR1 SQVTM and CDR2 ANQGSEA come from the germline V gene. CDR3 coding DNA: TGCATCGTGGGGGAGGATGGAAACACCATATATTTT. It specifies CIVGEDGNTIYF.

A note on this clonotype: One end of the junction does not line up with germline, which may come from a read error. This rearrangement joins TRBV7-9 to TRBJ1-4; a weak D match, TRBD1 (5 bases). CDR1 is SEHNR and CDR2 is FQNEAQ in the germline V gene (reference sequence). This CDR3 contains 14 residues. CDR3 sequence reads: CANSRGHPSGKLFF. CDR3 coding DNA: TGTGCCAACAGCCGAGGACACCCATCGGGAAAACTGTTTTTT.

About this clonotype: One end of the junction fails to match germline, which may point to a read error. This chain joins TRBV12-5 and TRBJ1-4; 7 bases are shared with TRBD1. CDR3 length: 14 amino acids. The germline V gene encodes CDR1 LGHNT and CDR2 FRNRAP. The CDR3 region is CASSHGQAGEKLFF. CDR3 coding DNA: TGTGCTAGTAGTCACGGACAGGCGGGCGAAAAATTGTTTTTT.

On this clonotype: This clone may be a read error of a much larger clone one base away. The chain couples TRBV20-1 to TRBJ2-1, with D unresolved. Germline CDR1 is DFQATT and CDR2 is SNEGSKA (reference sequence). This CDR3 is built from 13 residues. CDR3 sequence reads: CSAIRAGVDDQFF. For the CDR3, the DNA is TGCAGTGCTATTAGGGCCGGAGTGGATGATCAGTTCTTC.

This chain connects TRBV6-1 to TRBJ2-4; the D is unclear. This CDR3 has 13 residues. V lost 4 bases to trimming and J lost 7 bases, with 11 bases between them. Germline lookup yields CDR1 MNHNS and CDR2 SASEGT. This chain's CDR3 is CASSVASHNIQYF. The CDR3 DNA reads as TGTGCCAGCAGTGTGGCTTCCCATAACATTCAGTACTTC.

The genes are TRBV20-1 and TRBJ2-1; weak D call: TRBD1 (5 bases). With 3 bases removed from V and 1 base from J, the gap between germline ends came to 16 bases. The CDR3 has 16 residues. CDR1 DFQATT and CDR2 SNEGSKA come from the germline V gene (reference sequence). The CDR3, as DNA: TGCAGTGCTAGGCATAGTAGACAGTCGTCCTACAATGAGCAGTTCTTC. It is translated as CSARHSRQSSYNEQFF.

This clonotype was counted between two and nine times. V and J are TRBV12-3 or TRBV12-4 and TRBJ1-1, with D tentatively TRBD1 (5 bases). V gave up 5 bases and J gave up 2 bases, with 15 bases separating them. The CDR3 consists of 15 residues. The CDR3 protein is CASSRGVTGNTEAFF. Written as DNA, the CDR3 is TGTGCCAGCAGTCGAGGGGTCACCGGAAACACTGAAGCTTTCTTT.

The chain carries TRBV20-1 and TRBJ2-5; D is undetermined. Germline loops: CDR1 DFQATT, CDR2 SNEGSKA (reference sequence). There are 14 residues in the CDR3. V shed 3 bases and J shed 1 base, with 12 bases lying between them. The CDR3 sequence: CSASSWQVQETQYF. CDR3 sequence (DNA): TGCAGTGCTAGTTCTTGGCAGGTCCAAGAGACCCAGTACTTC.

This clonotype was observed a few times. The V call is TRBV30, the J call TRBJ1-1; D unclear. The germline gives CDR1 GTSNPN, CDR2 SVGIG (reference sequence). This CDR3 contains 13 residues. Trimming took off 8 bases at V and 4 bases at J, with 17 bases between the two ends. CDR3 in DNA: TGTGCCCGCCAGGACCCGTCTCTCACTGAAGCTTTCTTT. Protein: CARQDPSLTEAFF.

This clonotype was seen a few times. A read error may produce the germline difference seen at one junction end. Here the CDR3 reads CNARPGGTSAGEQFF. In DNA form, the CDR3 reads TGTAATGCTAGACCCGGGGGGACTAGCGCGGGTGAGCAGTTCTTC. The V gene is TRBV20-1, the J gene TRBJ2-1; 10 positions agree with TRBD2. Germline V gene data show CDR1 as DFQATT and CDR2 as SNEGSKA (reference sequence). The CDR3 runs 15 residues.

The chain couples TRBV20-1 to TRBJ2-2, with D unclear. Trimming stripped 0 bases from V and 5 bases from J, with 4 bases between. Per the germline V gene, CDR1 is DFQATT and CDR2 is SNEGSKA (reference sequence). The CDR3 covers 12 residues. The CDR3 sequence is CSARELTGELFF. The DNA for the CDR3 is TGCAGTGCTAGAGAGCTTACCGGGGAGCTGTTTTTT.

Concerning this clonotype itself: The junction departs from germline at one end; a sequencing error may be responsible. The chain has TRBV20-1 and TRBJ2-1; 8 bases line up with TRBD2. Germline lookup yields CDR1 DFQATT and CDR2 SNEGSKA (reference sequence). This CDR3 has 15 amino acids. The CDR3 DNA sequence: TGCAGAGCTAGAGAAACTAGCGGTGCAGCCAATGAGCAGTTCTTC. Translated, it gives CRARETSGAANEQFF.

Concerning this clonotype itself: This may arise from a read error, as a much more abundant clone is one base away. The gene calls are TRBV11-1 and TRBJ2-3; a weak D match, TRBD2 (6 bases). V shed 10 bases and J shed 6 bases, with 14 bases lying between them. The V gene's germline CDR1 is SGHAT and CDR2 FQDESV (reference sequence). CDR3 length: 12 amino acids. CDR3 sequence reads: CAIELAADTQYF. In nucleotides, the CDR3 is TGTGCCATCGAACTAGCAGCCGATACGCAGTATTTT.

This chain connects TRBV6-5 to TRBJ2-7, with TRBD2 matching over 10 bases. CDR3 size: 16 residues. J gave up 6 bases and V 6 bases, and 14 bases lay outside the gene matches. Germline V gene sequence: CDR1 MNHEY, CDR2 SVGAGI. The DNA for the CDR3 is TGTGCCAGCAGAATCGGATTAGCGGGGGGATGGGGCGAGCAGTACGTC. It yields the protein CASRIGLAGGWGEQYV.

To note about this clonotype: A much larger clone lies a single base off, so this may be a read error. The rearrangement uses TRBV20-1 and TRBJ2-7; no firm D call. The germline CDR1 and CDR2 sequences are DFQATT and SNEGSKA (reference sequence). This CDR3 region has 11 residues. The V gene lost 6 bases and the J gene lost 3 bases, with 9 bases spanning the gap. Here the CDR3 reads CSAEPGYEQYF. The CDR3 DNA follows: TGCAGTGCGGAACCAGGCTACGAGCAGTACTTC.

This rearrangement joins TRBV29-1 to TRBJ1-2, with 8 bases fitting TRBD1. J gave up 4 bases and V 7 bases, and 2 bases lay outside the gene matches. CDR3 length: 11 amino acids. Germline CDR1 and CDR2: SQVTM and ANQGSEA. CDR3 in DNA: TGCAGCGCCGGGACAGGCTATGGCTACACCTTC. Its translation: CSAGTGYGYTF.

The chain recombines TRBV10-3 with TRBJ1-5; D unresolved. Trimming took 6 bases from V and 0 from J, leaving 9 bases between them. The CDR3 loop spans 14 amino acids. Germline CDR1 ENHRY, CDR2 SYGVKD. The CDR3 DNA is TGTGCCATCAGCTCAGGATATAGCAATCAGCCCCAGCATTTT. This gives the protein CAISSGYSNQPQHF.